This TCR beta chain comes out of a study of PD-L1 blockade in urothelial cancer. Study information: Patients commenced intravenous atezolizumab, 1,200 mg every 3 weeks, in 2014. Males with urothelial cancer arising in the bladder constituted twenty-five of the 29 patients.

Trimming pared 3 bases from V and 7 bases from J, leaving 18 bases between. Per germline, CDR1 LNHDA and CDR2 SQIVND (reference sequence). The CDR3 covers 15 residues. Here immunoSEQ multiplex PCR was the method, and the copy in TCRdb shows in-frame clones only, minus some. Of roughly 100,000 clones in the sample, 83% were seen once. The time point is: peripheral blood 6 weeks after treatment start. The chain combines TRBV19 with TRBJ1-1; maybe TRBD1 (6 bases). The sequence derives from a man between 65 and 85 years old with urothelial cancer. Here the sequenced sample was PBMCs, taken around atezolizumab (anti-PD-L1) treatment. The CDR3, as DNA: TGTGCCAGTAGTATTCTCGGGGGGCAGGCCTTTGAAGCTTTCTTT. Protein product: CASSILGGQAFEAFF.